This T cell receptor (beta chain) was retrieved from a study of T cells in Graves' hyperthyroidism and ophthalmopathy. Whole-study context: Prior to any treatment, at the point of initial diagnosis, peripheral blood was collected.

The TCR beta CDR3 regions underwent amplification using RNA transcripts as the source. The primer set for the first-round RT-PCR of the TCR CDR3 was HTBI. In TCRdb, the multiplex PCR reads were re-called with MiXCR into one record per CDR3 protein. This sample carries some 770,000 distinct CDR3 sequences, about 15% of them seen once, and the ten largest clones take roughly 8%. In this sample, this clonotype turned up a few times. V shed 4 bases, J shed 0 bases, and the junction held 9 bases outside the gene matches. The germline gives CDR1 SGDLS, CDR2 YYNGEE. CDR3 length: 17 amino acids. The sequenced sample consisted of blood. The receptor's source is a man aged 18 to 29 with Graves' hyperthyroidism. V is TRBV9 and J is TRBJ2-2, with 7 nucleotides matching TRBD2. The CDR3 loop reads CASSSPRGGSNTGELFF. CDR3 DNA sequence: TGTGCCAGCAGCTCCCCTCGGGGAGGGTCGAACACCGGGGAGCTGTTTTTT.